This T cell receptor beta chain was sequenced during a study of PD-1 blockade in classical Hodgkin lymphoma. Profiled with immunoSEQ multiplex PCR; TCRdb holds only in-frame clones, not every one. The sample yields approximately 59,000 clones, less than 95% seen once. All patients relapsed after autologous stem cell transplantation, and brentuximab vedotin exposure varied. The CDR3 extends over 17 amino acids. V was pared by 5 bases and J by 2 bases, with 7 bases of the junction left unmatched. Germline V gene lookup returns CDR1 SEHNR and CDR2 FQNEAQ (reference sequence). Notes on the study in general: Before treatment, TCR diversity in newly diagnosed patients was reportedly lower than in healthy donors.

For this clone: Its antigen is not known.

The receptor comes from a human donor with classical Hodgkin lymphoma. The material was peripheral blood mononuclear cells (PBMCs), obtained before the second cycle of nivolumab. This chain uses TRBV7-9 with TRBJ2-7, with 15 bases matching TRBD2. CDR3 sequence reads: CASSQGLAGGTTYEQYF. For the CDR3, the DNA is TGTGCCAGCAGCCAGGGACTAGCGGGAGGTACTACCTACGAGCAGTACTTC.